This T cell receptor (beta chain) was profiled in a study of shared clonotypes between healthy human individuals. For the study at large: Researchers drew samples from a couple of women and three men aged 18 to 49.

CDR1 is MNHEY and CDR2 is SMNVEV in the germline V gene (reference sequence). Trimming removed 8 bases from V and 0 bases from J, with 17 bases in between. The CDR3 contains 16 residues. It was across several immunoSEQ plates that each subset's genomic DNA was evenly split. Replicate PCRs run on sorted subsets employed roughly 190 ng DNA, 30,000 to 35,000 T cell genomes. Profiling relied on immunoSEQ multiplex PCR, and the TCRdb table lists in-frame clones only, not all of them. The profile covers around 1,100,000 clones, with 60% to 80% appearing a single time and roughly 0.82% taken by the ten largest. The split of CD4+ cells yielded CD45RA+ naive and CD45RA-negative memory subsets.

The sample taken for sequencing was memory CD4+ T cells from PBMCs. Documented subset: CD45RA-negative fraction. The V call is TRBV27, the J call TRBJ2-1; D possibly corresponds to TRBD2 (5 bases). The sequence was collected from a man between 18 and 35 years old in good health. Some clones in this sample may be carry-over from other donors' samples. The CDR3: CASPRRPWSSYNEQFF. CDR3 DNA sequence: TGTGCCAGCCCGCGGAGGCCCTGGAGCTCCTACAATGAGCAGTTCTTC.